The clone carrying this T cell receptor (beta chain) was counted ten times or more. This specimen comes from a study of CD8 T cells in ankylosing spondylitis. V lost 4 bases and J lost 10, with 17 bases in between. This CDR3 comprises 12 residues. Germline CDR1 is SQVTM and CDR2 is ANQGSEA. Each CDR3 protein is one row after TCRdb ran MiXCR on the 5' RACE reads. The table includes 90,000 to 100,000 distinct CDR3 sequences, about 7.7% detected once. This chain links TRBV29-1 with TRBJ2-7; the D gene is possibly TRBD2 (5 bases). The TCR sequence derives from a male donor with ankylosing spondylitis or in good health (not recorded which). The sequencing input was blood, either unsorted or a sorted T cell fraction (not recorded which). In DNA form, the CDR3 reads TGCAGCGTTGGGAGGACGGCTACGAACCAGTACTTC. Its translation is CSVGRTATNQYF.